Each of the 8 T cell receptor beta chains below was sequenced from the same sample in a study of identical twins. TCRdb processed the 5' RACE reads anew with MiXCR; each CDR3 protein has one entry. The table records 450,000 or so distinct CDR3 sequences, 13% to 15% of them present only once. These data are also associated with another study on yellow fever vaccine responses in identical twins.

Sequencing was done on a sample of CD4+ T cells sorted from blood. The source of these receptors is a woman between 18 and 29 years old in good health.

This clonotype was counted between two and nine times. J is TRBJ2-7 and V is TRBV7-9, with TRBD2 identical over 7 bases. The CDR3 is made up of 16 amino acids. Trimming took 2 bases from V and 1 from J; bases not matched to a gene: 8. Per the germline V gene, CDR1 is SEHNR and CDR2 is FQNEAQ (reference sequence). This CDR3 is CASSLLGQRGSYEQYF. The CDR3 bases are TGTGCCAGCAGCTTATTGGGGCAGCGGGGATCCTACGAGCAGTACTTC.

Only a few counts were recorded for this clonotype. The genes are TRBV7-8 and TRBJ2-5, with 10 bases matching TRBD1. CDR3 length equals 16 residues. Germline assignment: CDR1 SGHVS and CDR2 FQNEAQ. V was pared by 5 bases and J by 1 base, with 7 bases of the junction left unmatched. DNA of the CDR3: TGTGCCAGCAGCCCCGGACAGGGGGTCCCCCAAGAGACCCAGTACTTC. Its translation: CASSPGQGVPQETQYF.

The rearrangement joins TRBV10-1 to TRBJ2-3, with D unresolved. Germline CDR1 is WNHNN and CDR2 is SYGVQD (reference sequence). The ends were cut back, 3 bases at V and 2 bases at J, with 3 bases in the middle. The CDR3 loop spans 12 amino acids. The DNA for the CDR3 is TGCGCCAGCAGTGACCTCACAGATACGCAGTATTTT. Residues: CASSDLTDTQYF.

The genes are TRBV20-1 and TRBJ2-5; D gene uncertain. V lost 4 bases, J lost 2 bases, and 8 bases lay in between. The CDR3 spans 12 residues. Germline-derived CDR1 and CDR2 are DFQATT and SNEGSKA (reference sequence). The CDR3 bases are TGCAGTGCTACCCACATGCAAGAGACCCAGTACTTC. Protein sequence: CSATHMQETQYF.

V and J are TRBV5-1 and TRBJ2-5; TRBD1 matches 7 bases. Germline V gene lookup returns CDR1 SGHRS and CDR2 YFSETQ. The CDR3 covers 15 residues. After removal of 0 bases from V and 1 base from J, the junction contained 3 bases not matched to a gene. CDR3 residues: CASSLGWDSQETQYF. CDR3 nucleotide sequence: TGCGCCAGCAGCTTGGGATGGGACAGCCAAGAGACCCAGTACTTC.

This chain connects TRBV30 to TRBJ2-3, with D possibly called TRBD1 or TRBD2 (5 bases each). V lost 2 bases and J lost 4, with 19 bases in between. The germline V gene has CDR1 GTSNPN and CDR2 SVGIG (reference sequence). The CDR3 sequence is 16 residues long. The CDR3 region has the DNA TGTGCCTGGAGTCCAGGGAGCAGGGACGTCGCAGATACGCAGTATTTT. This gives the protein CAWSPGSRDVADTQYF.

This clonotype was detected a few times. The genes are TRBV6-2 or TRBV6-3 and TRBJ2-5; D gene ambiguous. V dropped 6 bases and J dropped 0 bases, with 11 bases sitting between them. The CDR3 has 14 amino acids. CDR1 is MNHEY, CDR2 SVGEGT, per germline. The CDR3 is CASRHGPNQETQYF. CDR3 bases: TGTGCCAGCAGGCACGGACCAAACCAAGAGACCCAGTACTTC.

The genes are TRBV11-3 and TRBJ2-3; D uncertain. CDR1 is SGHNT, CDR2 YENEEA, per germline. This CDR3 has 15 residues. Deletions cut 1 base from V and 4 bases from J, with 12 bases between. Here the CDR3 reads CASSLVASRSDTQYF. The CDR3 nucleotides are TGTGCCAGCAGCTTAGTGGCTTCTCGCTCAGATACGCAGTATTTT.